These T cell receptor beta chains were read from a single sample in a study of cytomegalovirus exposure and HLA in healthy donors. Clones were read by immunoSEQ multiplex PCR, and TCRdb kept only the in-frame ones, dropping some. The table records around 140,000 clones, under 75% of them present only once. Sequencing was done on a sample of PBMCs. All receptors come from a woman in her thirties or forties in good health and CMV-seronegative. CDR3s include the opening cysteine and the closing phenylalanine or tryptophan. D genes are given only for firm matches. Part of the rows lack a size; the others show once, few, many or a class for expanded clones.

CDR3aa	v_gene	j_gene	len	abundance	d_gene
CASSVGEGGEAFF	TRBV9	TRBJ1-1	13	few	.
CASSPPWTGQETQYF	TRBV7-9	TRBJ2-5	15	few	TRBD1
CASRGPVVNEKLFF	TRBV27	TRBJ1-4	14	.	.
CSVANGGVDNQPQHF	TRBV29-1	TRBJ1-5	15	.	.
CASSLAGSTEAFF	TRBV28	TRBJ1-1	13	.	.
CAWSAGRGYEQYF	TRBV30	TRBJ2-7	13	.	TRBD2
CATSGGGATGELFF	TRBV19	TRBJ2-2	14	.	TRBD2
CASSIGGIFTDTQYF	TRBV19	TRBJ2-3	15	.	.
CASSGTGLTYEQYF	TRBV19	TRBJ2-7	14	.	TRBD1
CASSVGLGSNYGYTF	TRBV9	TRBJ1-2	15	.	.
CASSPRGSFGEAFF	TRBV9	TRBJ1-1	14	.	.
CASSLRDTTEAFF	TRBV6-5	TRBJ1-1	13	.	.
CASSRRPTGGAVGYTF	TRBV5-6	TRBJ1-2	16	.	.
CASSFDGTKRDYGYTF	TRBV5-6	TRBJ1-2	16	.	.
CASSPPGGRVKGDTQYF	TRBV7-2	TRBJ2-3	17	.	.
CASSYAGGRNTEAFF	TRBV6-5	TRBJ1-1	15	few	TRBD1
CASSLRTRTYEQYF	TRBV5-4	TRBJ2-7	14	.	.
CATARETYTGELFF	TRBV15	TRBJ2-2	14	.	.
CASSESRGTQYF	TRBV25-1	TRBJ2-5	12	.	.
CASSYTPGKARRRAFF	TRBV6-5	TRBJ1-1	16	.	.
CASSVDSFNTEAFF	TRBV9	TRBJ1-1	14	.	.
CSAGQGANEQFF	TRBV29-1	TRBJ2-1	12	.	TRBD1
CASSPGLGQPQHF	TRBV27	TRBJ1-5	13	.	.
CASSTRQVPYGYTF	TRBV19	TRBJ1-2	14	.	.
CASSPGGGNTIYF	TRBV27	TRBJ1-3	13	.	.
CASRPTGSPGELFF	TRBV7-3	TRBJ2-2	14	.	.
CASSITNTQYF	TRBV28	TRBJ2-3	11	few	.